This T cell receptor (beta chain) was obtained from a study of blood T cell repertoires in COVID-19 (dated by TCRdb to about 2020). Looking at the study overall: Samples covering the acute and convalescent phases of COVID-19 were provided by collaborators in the United States, Italy and Spain. The prospective study material was composed of cDNA or gDNA derived from T cells, B-cell-depleted T cells, or PBMCs. Deeply sampled blood TCRbeta repertoires from subjects exposed to, actively infected with, or recovered from COVID-19 were included in the dataset. The repertoires were made available in a free public database intended to serve as a resource for research on the immune response to SARS-CoV-2. Samples were obtained from the ongoing ImmuneRACE study (first 160 participants) and from 1,254 subjects provided by 6 global collaborators. A de-identified subject ID, COVID-19 status, age in years and sex were almost always included in the sample metadata. Where HLA class I and class II types were available, the types were taken from metadata supplied by the sample provider, not from assay-based typing. What the authors observed across the whole study: Clinical and demographic metadata were provided uncurated, with the amount varying by source and participant.

This clone was seen a handful of times. Its binding antigen is unknown. No much larger clonotype is one base removed from it; base qualities were not supplied. CDR3 length: 13 amino acids, cysteine to phenylalanine. Only the CDR3 DNA is retained, 39 bases long and in frame from the first base. As encoded in the germline V gene, CDR1 is SGHTA while CDR2 is FQGNSA. V sheds 5 bases and J sheds 4 bases, leaving 11 bases between their ends. TCRbeta CDR3 regions were amplified from genomic DNA by means of the immunoSEQ Assay, a bias-controlled multiplex PCR. In the original analysis: The number of nucleated cells in each sample was estimated by amplification of reference gene primers within the assay. Sequence reads were collapsed and filtered to measure the absolute abundance of every unique TCRbeta CDR3 rearrangement. For each sample, productive Simpson clonality was calculated by taking the square root of Simpson's diversity index across productive rearrangements. TCRdb obtained this table from immuneACCESS and retained in-frame rearrangements with V and J assigned. These tables miss some clones; where compared with another copy, unresolved V genes account for less than half of the shortfall, and the remainder is unexplained. V and J calls and clone size follow that table, whereas D and trimming were derived from the DNA. The sample has roughly 100,000 clones on record, approximately 82% of them singletons. The top ten constitute 9.5% to 10% of the sample.

Whole blood was collected in K2EDTA tubes by collaborating institutions according to the institutions' own protocols. For TCRbeta analysis, collaborators shipped samples in one of three forms: frozen whole blood, isolated PBMCs, or DNA extracted from either of those sample types. The source material was peripheral blood. The V and J segments used are TRBV7-2 and TRBJ1-1; the D gene identity is not certain. The clonotype was recovered from a man aged 55-75 years with active or convalescent COVID-19. The DNA sequence is TGTGCCAGCAGCACCGGCAGGTCCACTGAAGCTTTCTTT. Its protein is CASSTGRSTEAFF.